The source of this T cell receptor (beta chain) is a study of regulatory T cells in long-lasting Graves disease. Trimming left V 3 bases short and J 6 bases short, with 14 bases between. Germline-derived CDR1 and CDR2 are SGHVS and FQNEAQ. This CDR3 contains 14 residues. In building TCR beta libraries, iRepertoire HTBI primers were used together with Arm-PCR of CDR3 regions. MiXCR, run by TCRdb on the multiplex PCR reads, gives a single entry per CDR3 protein. The sample includes some 250,000 distinct CDR3 sequences, roughly 18% seen only once; the top ten take about 20%. As for time point: newly diagnosed GD, antithyroid drugs for less than 3 months. From PBMCs, RNA was extracted and then used to make the TCR library. Graves' disease diagnoses used American Thyroid Association guidelines.

The chain carries TRBV7-8 and TRBJ1-1; D remains ambiguous. This TCR came from a female donor with Graves disease. The source material was peripheral blood mononuclear cells (PBMCs), sampled at new diagnosis, from a patient treated with antithyroid drugs. CDR3 DNA: TGTGCCAGCAGCTTTGACCAGATAAATCCTGAAGCTTTCTTT. Amino acids: CASSFDQINPEAFF.